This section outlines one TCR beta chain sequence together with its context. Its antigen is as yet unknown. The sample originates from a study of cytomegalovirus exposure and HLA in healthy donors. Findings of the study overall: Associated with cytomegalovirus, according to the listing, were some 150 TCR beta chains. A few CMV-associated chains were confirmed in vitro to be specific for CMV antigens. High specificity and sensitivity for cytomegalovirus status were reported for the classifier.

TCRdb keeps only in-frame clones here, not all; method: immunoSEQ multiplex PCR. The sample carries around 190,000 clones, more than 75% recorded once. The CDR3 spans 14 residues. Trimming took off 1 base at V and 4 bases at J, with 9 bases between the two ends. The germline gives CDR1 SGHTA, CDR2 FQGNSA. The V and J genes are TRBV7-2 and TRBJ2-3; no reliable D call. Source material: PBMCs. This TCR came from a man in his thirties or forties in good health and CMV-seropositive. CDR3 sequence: CASSLGPQSDTQYF. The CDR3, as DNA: TGTGCCAGCAGCTTAGGACCTCAGTCAGATACGCAGTATTTT. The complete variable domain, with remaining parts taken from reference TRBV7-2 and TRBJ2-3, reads GAGVSQSPSNKVTEKGKDVELRCDPISGHTALYWYRQSLGQGLEFLIYFQGNSAPDKSGLPSDRFSAERTGGSVSTLTIQRTQQEDSAVYLCASSLGPQSDTQYFGPGTRLTVL.